Presented here are 16 T cell receptor beta chains from one specimen sequenced in a study of cytomegalovirus exposure and HLA in healthy donors. The PCR contained 60 Vbeta and 13 Jbeta primers. The assay was immunoSEQ multiplex PCR, and TCRdb's table has in-frame clones only and misses some. This sample has approximately 200,000 clones, with roughly 80% found just once. The sequencing sample was made of PBMCs. These receptor sequences come from a girl aged 5 to 17 in good health and CMV-seronegative.

This clone turned up a few times. The V gene is TRBV5-6, the J gene TRBJ2-7; TRBD1 matches 11 bases. J was trimmed by 3 bases and V by 2 bases; bases with no gene match: 4. Germline CDR1 reads SGHDT; CDR2 reads YYEEEE. The CDR3 covers 15 residues. The DNA for the CDR3 is TGTGCCAGCAGCTTTCTTGGGACAGGGGGCTACGAGCAGTACTTC. This encodes CASSFLGTGGYEQYF.

The CDR3 protein is CASSQEGRDTDTQYF. DNA for the CDR3: TGTGCCAGCAGCCAAGAGGGCAGGGACACAGATACGCAGTATTTT. The chain employs TRBV14 and TRBJ2-3, with D possibly TRBD1 on 5 matching bases. There are 15 residues in the CDR3. The germline V gene has CDR1 SGHDN and CDR2 FVKESK. Trimming took 0 bases from V and 2 from J, leaving 9 bases between them.

The V and J genes are TRBV2 and TRBJ1-5; 9 bases fit TRBD1. The V segment lost 6 bases and the J segment 6 bases; nucleotides outside the gene matches: 9. The CDR3 runs 15 residues. The germline CDR1 and CDR2 sequences are SNHLY and FYNNEI. The CDR3 loop is CASRAGTGLGQPQHF. The CDR3 region has the DNA TGTGCCAGCAGAGCCGGGACAGGGCTCGGTCAGCCCCAGCATTTT.

This clone was observed a few times. CDR3 in amino acids: CASSEPGQGGNEQFF. CDR3 sequence (DNA): TGTGCCAGCAGTGAACCGGGACAGGGGGGAAATGAGCAGTTCTTC. The chain is built from TRBV6-1 and TRBJ2-1; 11 bases match TRBD1. CDR1 MNHNS and CDR2 SASEGT come from the germline V gene. V gave up 2 bases and J gave up 7 bases; unmatched junction bases: 4. The CDR3 runs to 15 residues.

The genes are TRBV28 and TRBJ2-7; D call uncertain. The CDR3 contains 13 residues. The V and J ends lost 6 bases and 3 bases respectively, with 12 bases between them. Germline CDR1 and CDR2: MDHEN and SYDVKM. The CDR3 loop is CASRNPGSYEQYF. DNA of the CDR3: TGTGCCAGCAGGAACCCTGGCAGCTACGAGCAGTACTTC. Looking up the rest from reference TRBV28 and TRBJ2-7 gives the full variable domain: DVKVTQSSRYLVKRTGEKVFLECVQDMDHENMFWYRQDPGLGLRLIYFSYDVKMKEKGDIPEGYSVSREKKERFSLILESASTNQTSMYLCASRNPGSYEQYFGPGTRLTVT.

The chain employs TRBV18 and TRBJ1-5; 9 nucleotides match TRBD1. V lost 2 bases, J lost 1 base, and 3 bases stayed unmatched. Looked up from germline, CDR1 is KGHSH and CDR2 is LQKENI. The CDR3 contains 16 residues. This chain's CDR3 is CASSPGTGISNQPQHF. The CDR3 DNA reads as TGTGCCAGCTCACCAGGGACAGGGATAAGCAATCAGCCCCAGCATTTT.

The rearrangement links TRBV29-1 to TRBJ2-5; D may be TRBD1 (5 bases). V shed 5 bases and J shed 1 base, with 8 bases lying between them. Germline assignment: CDR1 SQVTM and CDR2 ANQGSEA. This CDR3 spans 12 amino acids. CDR3 protein: CSVRTIQETQYF. In nucleotides, the CDR3 is TGCAGCGTTAGGACAATCCAAGAGACCCAGTACTTC.

The chain combines TRBV5-6 with TRBJ1-1; D gene ambiguous. This CDR3 comprises 12 residues. The V gene lost 0 bases and the J gene lost 12 bases, with 12 bases spanning the gap. CDR1 is SGHDT and CDR2 is YYEEEE in the germline V gene. The CDR3 DNA reads TGTGCCAGCAGCTTGGACAGTACTGGAACTTTCTTT. Protein: CASSLDSTGTFF. The variable domain in full, with the rest retrieved from reference TRBV5-6 and TRBJ1-1, is DAGVTQSPTHLIKTRGQQVTLRCSPKSGHDTVSWYQQALGQGPQFIFQYYEEEERQRGNFPDRFSGHQFPNYSSELNVNALLLGDSALYLCASSLDSTGTFFGQGTRLTVV.

This sequence joins TRBV6-1 and TRBJ1-2; D is perhaps TRBD1 (6 bases). CDR3 length equals 13 residues. The germline V gene has CDR1 MNHNS and CDR2 SASEGT. V dropped 2 bases and J dropped 8 bases, with 12 bases sitting between them. CDR3 region: CASSEREGVGYTF. Here the CDR3 DNA reads TGTGCCAGCAGTGAACGAGAGGGGGTAGGCTACACCTTC.

In this sample, this clone turned up a few times. The DNA of the CDR3 is TGTGCCAGCAGCTTAGATAGGGGAGATACTAGCCGCTACGAGCAGTACTTC. It is translated as CASSLDRGDTSRYEQYF. V usage is TRBV11-2 and J usage is TRBJ2-5; a possible D gene is TRBD2 (6 bases). The J call is uncertain, as TRBJ2-7 better fits the DNA end. The CDR3 consists of 17 residues. Germline assignment: CDR1 SGHAT and CDR2 FQNNGV.

This clone was seen a few times. This chain connects TRBV6-1 to TRBJ1-1; 7 bases are a match to TRBD1. This CDR3 region has 12 residues. Germline CDR1 and CDR2: MNHNS and SASEGT. V lost 8 bases and J lost 4; bases outside the gene matches: 4. CDR3 DNA sequence: TGTGCCAGCTACAGGGGTGGCACTGAAGCTTTCTTT. Amino acids: CASYRGGTEAFF.

This clone was detected a few times. This chain links TRBV30 with TRBJ1-3, with D tentatively TRBD1 (5 bases). V was shortened by 5 bases and J by 4 bases, with 15 bases between the two germline ends. Germline CDR1 reads GTSNPN; CDR2 reads SVGIG (reference sequence). This CDR3 contains 14 residues. Written as DNA, the CDR3 is TGTGCCTGGGGCCTCACTGGGGCAGGAAACACCATATATTTT. Its translation is CAWGLTGAGNTIYF. Using reference TRBV30 and TRBJ1-3 for the parts outside the CDR3, the full variable domain is SQTIHQWPATLVQPVGSPLSLECTVEGTSNPNLYWYRQAAGRGLQLLFYSVGIGQISSEVPQNLSASRPQDRQFILSSKKLLLSDSGFYLCAWGLTGAGNTIYFGEGSWLTVV.

The sample holds a few counts of this clone. CDR3 amino acids: CASSRRGWGTEAFF. The CDR3 region has the DNA TGTGCCAGCTCACGAAGGGGGTGGGGCACTGAAGCTTTCTTT. The V call is TRBV5-4, the J call TRBJ1-1; weak D call: TRBD1 (6 bases). This CDR3 comprises 14 residues. Germline V gives CDR1 SGHNT, CDR2 YYREEE (reference sequence). The V gene lost 7 bases and the J gene lost 4 bases, with 17 bases spanning the gap.

This chain joins TRBV5-4 and TRBJ2-1; 11 bases are a match to TRBD2. Germline CDR1 is SGHNT and CDR2 is YYREEE (reference sequence). V lost 0 bases to trimming and J lost 10 bases; unmatched junction nucleotides: 6. The length of the CDR3 is 15 residues. DNA of the CDR3: TGTGCCAGCAGCTTGGTGGGGACTAGCGGAGCCGAGCAGTTCTTC. Protein product: CASSLVGTSGAEQFF.

This chain links TRBV7-2 with TRBJ1-5; D uncertain. The germline V gene has CDR1 SGHTA and CDR2 FQGNSA. CDR3 size: 15 residues. Trimming cost V 2 bases and J 4 bases, with 12 bases left between them. CDR3 nucleotide sequence: TGTGCCAGCAGCTTAACAGATCTTGTGAATCAGCCCCAGCATTTT. This translates into CASSLTDLVNQPQHF.

The J gene is TRBJ2-5, the V gene TRBV27; D uncertain. Germline V gene lookup returns CDR1 MNHEY and CDR2 SMNVEV (reference sequence). The CDR3 extends over 14 amino acids. The germline V and J ends were trimmed by 0 bases and 1 base, with 6 bases remaining between them. The CDR3 sequence: CASSLSTLQETQYF. CDR3 nucleotide sequence: TGTGCCAGCAGTTTATCGACACTCCAAGAGACCCAGTACTTC.